This is a list of T cell receptor beta chains from one sample in a study of CD8 T cells in Susac syndrome. From the immunoSEQ multiplex PCR reads, TCRdb called clonotypes with MiXCR, one entry per CDR3 protein. This table has 100,000 to 150,000 distinct CDR3 sequences, 90% to 95% appearing once. Sequenced sample: CD8+ T cells from PBMCs. The receptors come from a human donor with multiple sclerosis. The CDR3 runs from the conserved cysteine through the conserved F or W.

J gene: TRBJ2-7; V gene: TRBV7-8; CDR3 protein: CASSQKEGQLIYEQYF
J gene: TRBJ2-5; V gene: TRBV11-3; CDR3 protein: CASSLLGTGKRGSQETQYF
J gene: TRBJ2-3; V gene: TRBV14; CDR3 protein: CASSQSLGDTQYF
J gene: TRBJ1-3; V gene: TRBV7-9; CDR3 protein: CASLPWDSGNTIYF
J gene: TRBJ2-2; V gene: TRBV28; CDR3 protein: CASSLVVGELFF
J gene: TRBJ2-1; V gene: TRBV20-1; CDR3 protein: CSARDPAGARDEQFF
J gene: TRBJ2-7; V gene: TRBV10-3; CDR3 protein: CAITRQGYPYEQYF
J gene: TRBJ1-1; V gene: TRBV2; CDR3 protein: CASSVSKFGPSRNEAFF
J gene: TRBJ2-5; V gene: TRBV24-1; CDR3 protein: CATSGATGETQYF
J gene: TRBJ2-1; V gene: TRBV27; CDR3 protein: CASSPLGTSGSQSYNEQFF
J gene: TRBJ2-1; V gene: TRBV15; CDR3 protein: CATSRGTRPSSYNEQFF
J gene: TRBJ2-5; V gene: TRBV15; CDR3 protein: CATSSTSGRETQYF
J gene: TRBJ2-1; V gene: TRBV19; CDR3 protein: CASSIGSSGSHNEQFF
J gene: TRBJ2-7; V gene: TRBV3-1; CDR3 protein: CASSQVAGYEQYF
J gene: TRBJ2-5; V gene: TRBV12-3/TRBV12-4; CDR3 protein: CASNAGGTKYQETQYF
J gene: TRBJ2-3; V gene: TRBV7-2; CDR3 protein: CASSLQLRTSGETDTQYF
J gene: TRBJ2-3; V gene: TRBV27; CDR3 protein: CASSLSSTRTQYF
J gene: TRBJ1-2; V gene: TRBV15; CDR3 protein: CATSRTPIGGYTF
J gene: TRBJ2-1; V gene: TRBV7-9; CDR3 protein: CASSSVGAPYNEQFF
J gene: TRBJ2-2; V gene: TRBV4-1; CDR3 protein: CASSHPKDRRNTGELFF
J gene: TRBJ2-6; V gene: TRBV23-1; CDR3 protein: CASSQSRFRSSGANVLTF
J gene: TRBJ2-5; V gene: TRBV14; CDR3 protein: CASSPTGEEETQYF
J gene: TRBJ2-1; V gene: TRBV5-1; CDR3 protein: CASSLDHTGTTYRGEQFF
J gene: TRBJ2-7; V gene: TRBV4-2; CDR3 protein: CASSQGAGGPSYEQYF
J gene: TRBJ2-5; V gene: TRBV6-6; CDR3 protein: CASSPWQTQETQYF
J gene: TRBJ2-1; V gene: TRBV6-1; CDR3 protein: CASSPGRSGWSYNEQFF